This T cell receptor (beta chain) was captured in a study of blood T cell repertoires in COVID-19. On the study more broadly: Acute and convalescent COVID-19 specimens originated in the United States, Italy and Spain. T cells, B-cell-depleted T cells, or PBMCs supplied cDNA or gDNA.

The V end lost 9 bases, the J end lost 3 bases, and 14 bases lay between the germline ends. CDR1 is KGHDR, CDR2 SFDVKD, per germline. The CDR3 runs to 14 residues. Per the original methods: Scientists estimated how many nucleated cells there were by amplifying reference gene primers. Repertoires were generated with immunoSEQ multiplex PCR, while TCRdb's copy carries only in-frame clones and drops some. V, J and clone size derive from that table, while D and trimming were established from the DNA sequence. In the table there are under 300,000 clones, about 86% of which are singletons. Participants, about 18 to 90 years old, spanned under 25 US areas.

This receptor was identified in a middle-aged woman with acute COVID-19. This sequence joins TRBV24-1 and TRBJ1-5; D gene ambiguous. Sequenced: PBMCs or T cells enriched from blood (not recorded which). CDR3 nucleotide sequence: TGTGCCACCGAATTGTCAGGCTCCAATCAGCCCCAGCATTTT. Translation gives CATELSGSNQPQHF.